This T cell receptor beta chain was captured in a study of OX40 agonist ivuxolimab in advanced cancers. Across the whole study: Among those enrolled, mean age was roughly 55 years (range roughly 20 to 79) and 70% to 85% were male.

With autoimmune disease history or systemic immunosuppression, patients were excluded. Trimming cost V 5 bases and J 6 bases, with 14 bases left between them. CDR3 length: 14 amino acids. Per the germline V gene, CDR1 is LNHNV and CDR2 is YYDKDF (reference sequence). Using immunoSEQ multiplex PCR, the repertoire was profiled, and TCRdb retains in-frame clones only, with some absent. This table holds about 24,000 clones, 88% found once. Whole-study findings and limits: Compared with CD4+, CD8+ T cells on average had more expanded clones.

Of note for this clone: Its antigen is as yet unknown.

This TCR was sampled from an adult with an advanced solid tumor such as melanoma, head and neck, liver or kidney cancer. The chain combines TRBV15 with TRBJ2-1; perhaps TRBD2 as D (6 bases). Sequenced material: CD4+ or CD8+ T cells sorted from blood, taken in a trial of the OX40 agonist ivuxolimab. The CDR3 loop reads CATSGGKKVNEQFF. The CDR3 region has the DNA TGTGCCACCAGCGGCGGGAAGAAGGTCAATGAGCAGTTCTTC.